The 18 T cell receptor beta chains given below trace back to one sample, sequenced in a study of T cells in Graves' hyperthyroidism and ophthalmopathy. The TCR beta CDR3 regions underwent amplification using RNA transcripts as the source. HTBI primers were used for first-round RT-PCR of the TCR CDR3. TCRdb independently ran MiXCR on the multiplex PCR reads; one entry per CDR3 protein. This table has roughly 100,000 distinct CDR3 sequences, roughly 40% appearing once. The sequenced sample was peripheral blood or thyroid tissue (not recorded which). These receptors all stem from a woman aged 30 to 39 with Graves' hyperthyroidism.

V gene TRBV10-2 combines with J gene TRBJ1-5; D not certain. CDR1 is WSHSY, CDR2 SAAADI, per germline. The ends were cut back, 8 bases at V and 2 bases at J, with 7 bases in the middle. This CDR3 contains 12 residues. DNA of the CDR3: TGCGCCAGCGAGGCGGGCAATCAGCCCCAGCATTTT. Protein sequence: CASEAGNQPQHF.

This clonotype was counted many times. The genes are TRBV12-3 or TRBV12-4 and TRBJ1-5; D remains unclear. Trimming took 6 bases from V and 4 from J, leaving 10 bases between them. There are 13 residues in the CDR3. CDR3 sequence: CASSEVKNQPQHF. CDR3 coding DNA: TGTGCCAGCAGCGAGGTGAAGAATCAGCCCCAGCATTTT.

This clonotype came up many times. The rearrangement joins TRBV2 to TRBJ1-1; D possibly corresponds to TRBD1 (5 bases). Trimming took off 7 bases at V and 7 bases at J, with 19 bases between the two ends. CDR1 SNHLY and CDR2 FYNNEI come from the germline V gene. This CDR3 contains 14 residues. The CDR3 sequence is CASTPQAGQLEAFF. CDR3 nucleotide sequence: TGTGCCAGCACCCCTCAGGCGGGGCAACTTGAAGCTTTCTTT. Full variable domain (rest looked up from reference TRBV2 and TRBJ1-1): EPEVTQTPSHQVTQMGQEVILRCVPISNHLYFYWYRQILGQKVEFLVSFYNNEISEKSEIFDDQFSVERPDGSNFTLKIRSTKLEDSAMYFCASTPQAGQLEAFFGQGTRLTVV.

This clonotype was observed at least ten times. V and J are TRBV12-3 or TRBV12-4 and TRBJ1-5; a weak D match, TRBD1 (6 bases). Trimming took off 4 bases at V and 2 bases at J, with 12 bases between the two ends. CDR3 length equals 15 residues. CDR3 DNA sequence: TGTGCCAGCAGTTCCGCCAGGGGAGGCAATCAGCCCCAGCATTTT. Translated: CASSSARGGNQPQHF.

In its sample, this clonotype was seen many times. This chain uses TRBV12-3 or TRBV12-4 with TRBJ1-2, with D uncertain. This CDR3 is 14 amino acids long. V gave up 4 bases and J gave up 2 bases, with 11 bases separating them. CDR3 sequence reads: CASSSAERNYGYTF. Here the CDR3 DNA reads TGTGCCAGCAGTTCGGCGGAGCGAAACTATGGCTACACCTTC.

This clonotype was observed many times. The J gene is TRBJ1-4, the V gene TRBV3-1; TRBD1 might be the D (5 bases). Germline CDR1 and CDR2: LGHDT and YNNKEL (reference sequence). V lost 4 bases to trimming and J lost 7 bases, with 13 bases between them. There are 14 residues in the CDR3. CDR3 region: CASSLGARGEKLFF. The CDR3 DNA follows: TGTGCCAGCAGCCTCGGGGCGAGGGGTGAAAAACTGTTTTTT.

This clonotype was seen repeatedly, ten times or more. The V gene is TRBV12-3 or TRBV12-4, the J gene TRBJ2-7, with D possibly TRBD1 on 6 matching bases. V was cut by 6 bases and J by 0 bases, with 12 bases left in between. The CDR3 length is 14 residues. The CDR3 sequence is CASRRTASSYEQYF. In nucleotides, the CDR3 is TGTGCCAGCAGGAGGACAGCCAGCTCCTACGAGCAGTACTTC.

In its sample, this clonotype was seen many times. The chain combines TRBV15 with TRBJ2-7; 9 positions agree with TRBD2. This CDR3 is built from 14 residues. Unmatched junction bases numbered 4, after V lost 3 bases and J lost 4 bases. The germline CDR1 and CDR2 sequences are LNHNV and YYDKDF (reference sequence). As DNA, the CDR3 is TGTGCCACCAGCAGCGGACTAGCGAGGTACGAGCAGTACTTC. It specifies CATSSGLARYEQYF. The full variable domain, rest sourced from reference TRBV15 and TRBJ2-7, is DAMVIQNPRYQVTQFGKPVTLSCSQTLNHNVMYWYQQKSSQAPKLLFHYYDKDFNNEADTPDNFQSRRPNTSFCFLDIRSPGLGDTAMYLCATSSGLARYEQYFGPGTRLTVT.

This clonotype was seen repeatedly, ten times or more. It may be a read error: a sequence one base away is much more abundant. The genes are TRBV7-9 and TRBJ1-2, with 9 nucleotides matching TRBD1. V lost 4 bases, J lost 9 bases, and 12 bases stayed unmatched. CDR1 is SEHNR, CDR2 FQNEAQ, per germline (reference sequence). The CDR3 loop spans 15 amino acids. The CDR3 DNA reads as TGTGCCAGCAGCTCCAGGACAGGGGAGGATCATAGCTACACCTTC. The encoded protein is CASSSRTGEDHSYTF.

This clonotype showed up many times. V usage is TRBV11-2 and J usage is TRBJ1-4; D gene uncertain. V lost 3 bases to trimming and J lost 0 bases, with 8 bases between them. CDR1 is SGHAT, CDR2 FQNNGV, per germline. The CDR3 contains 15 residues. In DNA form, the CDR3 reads TGTGCCAGCAGCTTCTCCCATTCAACTAATGAAAAACTGTTTTTT. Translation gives CASSFSHSTNEKLFF. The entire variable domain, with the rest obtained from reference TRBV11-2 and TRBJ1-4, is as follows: EAGVAQSPRYKIIEKRQSVAFWCNPISGHATLYWYQQILGQGPKLLIQFQNNGVVDDSQLPKDRFSAERLKGVDSTLKIQPAKLEDSAVYLCASSFSHSTNEKLFFGSGTQLSVL.

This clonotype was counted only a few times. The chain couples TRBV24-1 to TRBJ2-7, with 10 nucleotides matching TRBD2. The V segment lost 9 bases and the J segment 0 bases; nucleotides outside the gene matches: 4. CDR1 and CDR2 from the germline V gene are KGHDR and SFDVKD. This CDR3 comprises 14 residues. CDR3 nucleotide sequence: TGTGCCACCGAGCCTAGCGGGAGCTCCTACGAGCAGTACTTC. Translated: CATEPSGSSYEQYF.

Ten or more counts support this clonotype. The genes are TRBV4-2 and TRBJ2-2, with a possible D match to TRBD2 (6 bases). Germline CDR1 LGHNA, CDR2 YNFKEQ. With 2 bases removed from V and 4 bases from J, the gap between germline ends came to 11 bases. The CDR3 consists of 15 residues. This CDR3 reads CASSQLGDSTGELFF. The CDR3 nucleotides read TGTGCCAGCAGCCAACTTGGGGACTCCACCGGGGAGCTGTTTTTT.

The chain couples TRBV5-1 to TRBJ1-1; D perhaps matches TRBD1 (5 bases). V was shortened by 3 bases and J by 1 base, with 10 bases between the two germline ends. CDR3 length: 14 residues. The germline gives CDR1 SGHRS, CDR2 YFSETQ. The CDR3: CASSWDGSNTEAFF. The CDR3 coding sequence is TGCGCCAGCAGCTGGGACGGCTCGAACACTGAAGCTTTCTTT.

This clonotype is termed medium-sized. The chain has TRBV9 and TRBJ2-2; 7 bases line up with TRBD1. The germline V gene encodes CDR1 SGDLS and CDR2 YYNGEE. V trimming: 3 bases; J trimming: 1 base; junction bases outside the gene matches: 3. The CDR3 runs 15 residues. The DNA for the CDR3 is TGTGCCAGCAGCGCGGGACAGCGGAACACCGGGGAGCTGTTTTTT. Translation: CASSAGQRNTGELFF.

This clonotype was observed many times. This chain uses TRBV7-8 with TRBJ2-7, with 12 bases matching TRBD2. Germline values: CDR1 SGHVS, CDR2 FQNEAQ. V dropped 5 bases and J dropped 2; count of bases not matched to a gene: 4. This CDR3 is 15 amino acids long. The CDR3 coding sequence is TGTGCCAGCAGCAAAGGACTAGCGGGGACCTACGAGCAGTACTTC. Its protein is CASSKGLAGTYEQYF.

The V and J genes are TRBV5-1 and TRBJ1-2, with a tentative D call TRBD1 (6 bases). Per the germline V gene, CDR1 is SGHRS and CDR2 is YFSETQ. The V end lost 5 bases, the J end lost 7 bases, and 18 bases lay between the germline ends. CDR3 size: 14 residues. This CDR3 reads CASSPRQVALGYTF. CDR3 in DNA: TGCGCCAGCAGTCCTAGACAGGTGGCTCTTGGCTACACCTTC. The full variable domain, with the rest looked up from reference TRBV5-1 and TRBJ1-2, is KAGVTQTPRYLIKTRGQQVTLSCSPISGHRSVSWYQQTPGQGLQFLFEYFSETQRNKGNFPGRFSGRQFSNSRSEMNVSTLELGDSALYLCASSPRQVALGYTFGSGTRLTVV.

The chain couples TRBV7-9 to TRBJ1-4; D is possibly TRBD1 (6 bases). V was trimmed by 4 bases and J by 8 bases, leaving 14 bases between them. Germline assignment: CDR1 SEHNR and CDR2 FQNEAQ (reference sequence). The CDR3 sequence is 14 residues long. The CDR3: CASSSVRDNEKLFF. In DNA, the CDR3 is TGTGCCAGCAGCTCGGTCCGGGACAACGAAAAACTGTTTTTT.

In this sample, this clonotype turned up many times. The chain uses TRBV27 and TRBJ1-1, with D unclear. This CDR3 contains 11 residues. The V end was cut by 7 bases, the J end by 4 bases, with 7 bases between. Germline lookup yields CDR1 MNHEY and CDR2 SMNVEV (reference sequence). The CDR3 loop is CASKVGTEAFF. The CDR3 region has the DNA TGTGCCAGCAAGGTGGGCACTGAAGCTTTCTTT.